This is a list of T cell receptor beta chains from one sample in a study of cytomegalovirus exposure and HLA in healthy donors. Using immunoSEQ multiplex PCR, the repertoire was profiled, and TCRdb retains in-frame clones only, with some absent. This sample has roughly 200,000 clones; 78% occur once, and the top ten carry 2.9%. Sequenced material: PBMCs. Receptors originate from a female donor in good health and CMV-seronegative. The CDR3 runs from the conserved cysteine through the conserved F or W. A D gene is named only where the DNA matches it firmly. Only some rows state a clone size, as once, few, many or a class for expanded clones.

clone size,D gene,J gene,V gene,CDR3 protein,CDR3 DNA
NA,TRBD2,TRBJ2-7,TRBV11-1,CASSLTSGTSYEQYF,TGTGCCAGCAGCTTAACTAGCGGTACCTCCTACGAGCAGTACTTC
NA,NA,TRBJ1-2,TRBV7-9,CASSGRQEANYGYTF,TGTGCCAGCAGCGGCCGACAGGAGGCTAACTATGGCTACACCTTC
NA,NA,TRBJ2-7,TRBV13,CASSPRESSYEQYF,TGTGCCAGCAGCCCTCGGGAGAGCTCCTACGAGCAGTACTTC
few,TRBD2,TRBJ2-7,TRBV27,CASSGPSGSPDEQYF,TGTGCCAGCAGTGGTCCTAGCGGGAGTCCCGACGAGCAGTACTTC
NA,NA,TRBJ1-1,TRBV5-1,CASSFDRNNREAFF,TGCGCCAGCAGCTTCGACAGAAACAACCGTGAAGCTTTCTTT
NA,NA,TRBJ1-1,TRBV7-3,CASSLSGGRTEAFF,TGTGCCAGCAGCTTAAGCGGGGGGAGGACTGAAGCTTTCTTT
NA,NA,TRBJ2-7,TRBV18,CASSPLLEGGHEQYF,TGTGCCAGCTCGCCTCTTCTGGAGGGAGGTCACGAGCAGTACTTC
NA,TRBD1,TRBJ1-1,TRBV6-6,CASRWTGDEAFF,TGTGCCAGCAGGTGGACAGGGGACGAAGCTTTCTTT
NA,TRBD1,TRBJ2-7,TRBV5-4,CASSGEDRGYEQYF,TGTGCCAGCAGCGGGGAGGACAGGGGCTACGAGCAGTACTTC
NA,TRBD1,TRBJ2-7,TRBV7-3,CASSLDRDHEQYF,TGTGCCAGCAGCTTGGACAGGGACCACGAGCAGTACTTC
NA,NA,TRBJ2-7,TRBV2,CASSDRGAATPDEQYF,TGTGCCAGCAGTGACAGGGGAGCGGCTACCCCCGACGAGCAGTACTTC
NA,TRBD1,TRBJ2-5,TRBV15,CATSRTGKETQYF,TGTGCCACCAGCAGGACAGGGAAAGAGACCCAGTACTTC
NA,TRBD2,TRBJ2-1,TRBV7-2,CASSSSSGRGEQFF,TGTGCCAGCAGCTCATCTAGCGGGAGGGGTGAGCAGTTCTTC
NA,NA,TRBJ2-7,TRBV28,CASSPLGRQVHEQYF,TGTGCCAGCAGTCCCCTGGGGCGTCAGGTCCACGAGCAGTACTTC
NA,TRBD1,TRBJ2-7,TRBV30,CAWGDRSYEQYF,TGTGCCTGGGGGGACAGGTCCTACGAGCAGTACTTC
NA,TRBD1,TRBJ1-2,TRBV5-1,CASSLGQGDGYTF,TGCGCCAGCAGCTTGGGACAGGGTGACGGCTACACCTTC
NA,NA,TRBJ2-3,TRBV5-1,CASSLGGGRQADTQYF,TGCGCCAGCAGCTTGGGAGGCGGGCGCCAGGCAGATACGCAGTATTTT
NA,TRBD1,TRBJ1-5,TRBV19,CASSTGTGNQPQHF,TGTGCCAGTAGTACCGGGACAGGGAATCAGCCCCAGCATTTT
NA,TRBD2,TRBJ2-1,TRBV30,CALGPSGRADEQFF,TGTGCTCTAGGCCCTAGCGGGAGGGCCGATGAGCAGTTCTTC
NA,NA,TRBJ1-2,TRBV7-2,CASSAGVLLGYTF,TGTGCCAGCAGCGCGGGGGTACTACTTGGCTACACCTTC
NA,NA,TRBJ2-5,TRBV6-6,CASSLVETQYF,TGTGCCAGCAGTCTTGTAGAGACCCAGTACTTC
NA,TRBD2,TRBJ2-3,TRBV19,CATPSGGGVSDTQYF,TGTGCCACCCCGTCCGGCGGGGGGGTCTCAGATACGCAGTATTTT
NA,TRBD2,TRBJ2-1,TRBV7-2,CASSSGGPNEQFF,TGTGCCAGCAGTAGCGGGGGTCCCAATGAGCAGTTCTTC
NA,TRBD2,TRBJ2-3,TRBV28,CASSHRLAGGIADTQYF,TGTGCCAGCAGTCATAGACTAGCGGGAGGGATCGCAGATACGCAGTATTTT
NA,TRBD2,TRBJ2-5,TRBV5-1,CASSLDGLVAETQYF,TGCGCCAGCAGCTTGGATGGACTAGTGGCGGAGACCCAGTACTTC
NA,TRBD1,TRBJ2-3,TRBV5-6,CASSFYETGISQPQYF,TGTGCCAGCAGCTTTTACGAGACAGGGATTTCTCAGCCCCAGTATTTT
NA,TRBD2,TRBJ2-1,TRBV5-1,CASGRVLAGGPSDEQFF,TGCGCCAGCGGACGCGTACTAGCGGGGGGGCCCTCAGATGAGCAGTTCTTC
NA,TRBD1,TRBJ1-2,TRBV6-5,CASSRGTGGLYGYTF,TGTGCCAGCAGTAGAGGGACAGGGGGCCTTTATGGCTACACCTTC
NA,NA,TRBJ2-7,TRBV19,CASSPTSPMSGYEQYF,TGTGCCAGTAGTCCCACTTCCCCTATGTCGGGATACGAGCAGTACTTC
NA,NA,TRBJ1-3,TRBV30,CAWSAGVAGNTIYF,TGTGCCTGGAGTGCCGGGGTAGCTGGAAACACCATATATTTT